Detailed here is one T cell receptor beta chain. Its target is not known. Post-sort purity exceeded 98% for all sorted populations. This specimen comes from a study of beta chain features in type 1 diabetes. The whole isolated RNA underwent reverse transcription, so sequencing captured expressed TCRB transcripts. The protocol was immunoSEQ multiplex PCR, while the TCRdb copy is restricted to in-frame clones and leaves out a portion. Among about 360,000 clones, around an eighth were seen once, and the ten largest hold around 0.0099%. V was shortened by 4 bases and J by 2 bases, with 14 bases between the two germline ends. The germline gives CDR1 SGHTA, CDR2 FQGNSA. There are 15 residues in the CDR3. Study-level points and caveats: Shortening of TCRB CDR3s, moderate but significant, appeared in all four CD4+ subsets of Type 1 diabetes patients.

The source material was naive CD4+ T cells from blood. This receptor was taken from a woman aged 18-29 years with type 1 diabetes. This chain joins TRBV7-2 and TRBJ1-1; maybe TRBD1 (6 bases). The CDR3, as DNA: TGTGCCAGCAGCTATTTGGGGACACCAAACACTGAAGCTTTCTTT. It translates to CASSYLGTPNTEAFF.